The subject of this entry is one T cell receptor beta chain. What it binds is not known. V lost 3 bases and J lost 4; bases outside the gene matches: 5. CDR3 size: 15 residues. Germline CDR1 SGHAT, CDR2 FQNNGV. The data were produced by immunoSEQ multiplex PCR, yet TCRdb's version contains in-frame clones alone and is incomplete. Of tens of thousands of clones listed, roughly nine tenths are singletons. This record comes from a study of Tregs in tolerant kidney transplant recipients. Thawed PBMCs were FACS-sorted into unstimulated CD4+CD25+CD127- regulatory T cells, CD4+CD25- non-regulatory cells, CD4 and CD8 cells. Study-level findings and limits: No direct test of biological reproducibility was done here. Findings come from small patient numbers and require larger validation. Tregs expanded with activated donor B cells seemed most donor-specific.

The V gene is TRBV11-2, the J gene TRBJ1-2; 10 bases agree with TRBD1. Sequenced sample: CD8+ T cells from blood. This TCR was recovered from a human donor in good health. Here the CDR3 reads CASSLTGGSGYGYTF. DNA of the CDR3: TGTGCCAGCAGCTTGACAGGGGGCAGCGGCTATGGCTACACCTTC. Combining the CDR3 with reference TRBV11-2 and TRBJ1-2 gives the whole variable domain EAGVAQSPRYKIIEKRQSVAFWCNPISGHATLYWYQQILGQGPKLLIQFQNNGVVDDSQLPKDRFSAERLKGVDSTLKIQPAKLEDSAVYLCASSLTGGSGYGYTFGSGTRLTVV.